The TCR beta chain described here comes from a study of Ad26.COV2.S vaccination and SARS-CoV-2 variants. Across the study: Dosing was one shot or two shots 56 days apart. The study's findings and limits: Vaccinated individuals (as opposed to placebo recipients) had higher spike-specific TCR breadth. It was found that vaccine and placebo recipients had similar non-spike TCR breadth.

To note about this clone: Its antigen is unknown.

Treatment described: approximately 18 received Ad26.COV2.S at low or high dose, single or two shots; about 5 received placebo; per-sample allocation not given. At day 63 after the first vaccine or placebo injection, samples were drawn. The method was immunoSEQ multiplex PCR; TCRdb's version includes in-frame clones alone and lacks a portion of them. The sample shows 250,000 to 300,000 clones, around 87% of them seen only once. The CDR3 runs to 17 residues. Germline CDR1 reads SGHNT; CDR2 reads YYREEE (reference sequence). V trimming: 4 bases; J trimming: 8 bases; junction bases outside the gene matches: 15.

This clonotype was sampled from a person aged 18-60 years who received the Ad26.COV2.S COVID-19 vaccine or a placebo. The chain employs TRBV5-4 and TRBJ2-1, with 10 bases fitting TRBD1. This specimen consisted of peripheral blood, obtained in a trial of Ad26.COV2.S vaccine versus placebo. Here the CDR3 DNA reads TGTGCCAGCAGCCGGGCCGAGAAGGGACAGGGGTTGGATGAGCAGTTCTTC. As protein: CASSRAEKGQGLDEQFF.